The rows below give T cell receptor beta chains drawn from one sample of a study of blood T cells in healthy people across ages. Using its own MiXCR run on the 5' RACE reads, TCRdb lists one record per CDR3 protein. This sample has 250,000 to 300,000 distinct CDR3 sequences, with 25% to 30% found just once. Specimen: blood. These receptors originate from a woman between 65 and 79 years old in good health. Each CDR3 is given with its conserved first and last residue. The D gene is left open where the match is weak. Size is stated for part of the rows, as once, few or many counts, or as a class when the clone is expanded.

clone size	D gene	V gene	J gene	CDR3 protein	CDR3 DNA
many	-	TRBV28	TRBJ2-7	CASRAGTVTYEQYF	TGTGCCAGCAGGGCCGGGACCGTGACCTACGAGCAGTACTTC
few	TRBD2	TRBV5-1	TRBJ2-1	CASSLAPGLAGVNEQFF	TGCGCCAGCAGCTTGGCACCGGGACTAGCGGGAGTAAATGAGCAGTTCTTC
few	-	TRBV7-9	TRBJ2-5	CASSLGTGLGSETQYF	TGTGCCAGCAGCTTAGGGACCGGGTTAGGGAGCGAGACCCAGTACTTC
few	TRBD1	TRBV29-1	TRBJ1-4	CSVEERGDRVNEKLFF	TGCAGCGTTGAAGAAAGAGGGGACAGGGTAAATGAAAAACTGTTTTTT
-	-	TRBV24-1	TRBJ2-2	CATSDSEQVTGELFF	TGTGCCACCAGTGATTCCGAACAGGTCACCGGGGAGCTGTTTTTT
-	-	TRBV27	TRBJ2-1	CASSLFRNNEQFF	TGTGCCAGCAGTTTATTTCGGAACAATGAGCAGTTCTTC
-	-	TRBV6-5	TRBJ2-5	CASSFDPAGPRKTQYF	TGTGCCAGCAGTTTTGATCCTGCGGGACCCAGGAAGACCCAGTACTTC
few	-	TRBV20-1	TRBJ2-1	CSARGRATSRNEQFF	TGCAGTGCTAGAGGCCGGGCCACCTCCCGGAATGAGCAGTTCTTC
-	TRBD2	TRBV7-8	TRBJ2-5	CASSLVGDSGSRETQYF	TGTGCCAGCAGCTTAGTAGGGGATAGCGGGAGTAGAGAGACCCAGTACTTC
-	-	TRBV2	TRBJ2-7	CASGDRGTVQYF	TGTGCCAGCGGGGATAGAGGTACCGTGCAGTACTTC
few	TRBD2	TRBV29-1	TRBJ2-5	CSVEPRTSGIQETQYF	TGCAGCGTTGAACCCAGGACTAGCGGGATCCAAGAGACCCAGTACTTC
-	-	TRBV27	TRBJ2-2	CASRNRALGTGELFF	TGTGCCAGCAGGAACCGGGCCCTCGGCACCGGGGAGCTGTTTTTT
-	-	TRBV3-1	TRBJ2-7	CASSPPGSSYEQYF	TGTGCCAGCAGCCCTCCGGGTAGCTCCTACGAGCAGTACTTC
many	TRBD1	TRBV29-1	TRBJ1-4	CSVEEDRAKEKLFF	TGCAGCGTTGAAGAGGACAGGGCCAAAGAAAAACTGTTTTTT